One sample yielded the 24 T cell receptor beta chains listed below, sequenced in a study of T cells in Graves' hyperthyroidism and ophthalmopathy. What was amplified from RNA transcripts were TCR beta CDR3 regions. HTBI primers were the set used in a first-round RT-PCR of the TCR CDR3. TCRdb re-analysed the multiplex PCR reads in MiXCR, keeping a single row per CDR3 protein. Of around 300,000 distinct CDR3 sequences listed, approximately 14% are singletons. Input material: blood. The receptors shown here come from a woman in her forties or fifties with Graves' hyperthyroidism that later progressed to Graves' ophthalmopathy.

This clonotype was observed a handful of times. A junction end diverges from the germline sequence, so it may reflect a read error. The chain joins TRBV28 to TRBJ2-7; D might be TRBD1 or TRBD2, each matching 5 bases. CDR1 and CDR2 from the germline V gene are MDHEN and SYDVKM. This CDR3 contains 15 residues. CDR3 DNA sequence: TGTGCCAACAGTCCCCCGGGTACAGGAGGCTACGAGCAGTACTTC. Its protein is CANSPPGTGGYEQYF. The variable domain in full, completed from reference TRBV28 and TRBJ2-7, reads DVKVTQSSRYLVKRTGEKVFLECVQDMDHENMFWYRQDPGLGLRLIYFSYDVKMKEKGDIPEGYSVSREKKERFSLILESASTNQTSMYLCANSPPGTGGYEQYFGPGTRLTVT.

This clonotype was picked up a small number of times. This chain connects TRBV6-6 to TRBJ2-5; TRBD1 aligns across 9 bases. Per the germline V gene, CDR1 is MNHNY and CDR2 is SVGAGI (reference sequence). The junction had 8 bases not matched to a gene; V was cut back by 1 base and J by 2 bases. CDR3 length equals 17 residues. CDR3 nucleotide sequence: TGTGCCAGCAGTTACTGGGTTCCGGGACAGGGACAAGAGACCCAGTACTTC. Translating gives CASSYWVPGQGQETQYF.

The V and J genes are TRBV14 and TRBJ2-1, with a tentative D call TRBD2 (8 bases). Germline CDR1 reads SGHDN; CDR2 reads FVKESK. The CDR3 consists of 17 residues. The germline V and J ends were trimmed by 1 base and 8 bases, with 21 bases remaining between them. CDR3 nucleotide sequence: TGTGCCAGCAGCCAAGCTGAGGGGGCGGGAGGATGGTATGAGCAGTTCTTC. It is translated as CASSQAEGAGGWYEQFF.

This clonotype showed up many times. The gene calls are TRBV20-1 and TRBJ2-3; D might be TRBD2 (6 bases). The germline V gene has CDR1 DFQATT and CDR2 SNEGSKA (reference sequence). The CDR3 totals 15 residues. Trimming shortened V by 1 base and J by 4 bases, and 15 bases separated the two germline ends. Here the CDR3 DNA reads TGCAGTGCTAGAGCCCCCTGGGAGGAGGCAGATACGCAGTATTTT. Encoded protein: CSARAPWEEADTQYF.

This clonotype showed up just a few times. V and J are TRBV6-1 and TRBJ1-5; a weak D match, TRBD1 (5 bases). Germline loops: CDR1 MNHNS, CDR2 SASEGT. Deletions cut 3 bases from V and 4 bases from J, with 16 bases between. This CDR3 contains 16 residues. The CDR3 sequence is CASSDFGGGANQPQHF. CDR3 coding DNA: TGTGCCAGCAGTGATTTTGGGGGAGGGGCAAATCAGCCCCAGCATTTT.

This clonotype turned up a few times. This chain uses TRBV9 with TRBJ2-6; D is unclear. There are 13 residues in the CDR3. V was cut by 0 bases and J by 4 bases, with 2 bases left in between. Per germline, CDR1 SGDLS and CDR2 YYNGEE. CDR3 residues: CASSVDGANVLTF. Written as DNA, the CDR3 is TGTGCCAGCAGCGTAGACGGGGCCAACGTCCTGACTTTC.

This rearrangement joins TRBV5-4 to TRBJ2-7; 8 nucleotides line up with TRBD2. CDR3 length: 14 amino acids. Germline lookup yields CDR1 SGHNT and CDR2 YYREEE (reference sequence). Trimming removed 5 bases from V and 2 bases from J; junction bases left unmatched: 6. The CDR3 region has the DNA TGTGCCAGCAGAGTCGGGGGGGCAGCCTACGAGCAGTACTTC. Its protein is CASRVGGAAYEQYF.

Worth noting for this clonotype: One base away lies a much larger clone, so this may be a sequencing read error. The V call is TRBV12-3 or TRBV12-4, the J call TRBJ2-5, with 10 bases fitting TRBD2. This CDR3 has 19 residues. The CDR3 DNA sequence: TGTGCCAGCAGCCTTTCCGACGTGGTAGCGGGAGGCTGGGAGGAGACCCAGTGCTTC. Amino acid sequence: CASSLSDVVAGGWEETQCF.

This clonotype appeared many times. The chain combines TRBV6-1 with TRBJ2-7; D is perhaps TRBD1 (5 bases). V was trimmed by 5 bases and J by 3 bases, leaving 17 bases between them. CDR1 is MNHNS, CDR2 SASEGT, per germline. This CDR3 comprises 15 residues. The CDR3 protein is CASSFLTVGHYEQYF. CDR3 DNA sequence: TGTGCCAGCAGTTTCCTGACGGTGGGGCACTACGAGCAGTACTTC.

This rearrangement joins TRBV18 to TRBJ1-6; D gene unclear. CDR3 length: 14 amino acids. V was shortened by 2 bases and J by 11 bases, with 13 bases between the two germline ends. Per the germline V gene, CDR1 is KGHSH and CDR2 is LQKENI. CDR3 sequence reads: CASSPKPGLTPLHF. CDR3 coding DNA: TGTGCCAGCTCACCAAAACCGGGTTTGACACCCCTCCACTTT.

V gene TRBV5-1 combines with J gene TRBJ2-1; perhaps TRBD2 as D (6 bases). Trimming took 2 bases from V and 4 from J, leaving 10 bases between them. The CDR3 is 14 amino acids. Germline V gene data show CDR1 as SGHRS and CDR2 as YFSETQ. The CDR3 sequence: CASSFGTQYNEQFF. The CDR3 DNA follows: TGCGCCAGCAGCTTCGGGACTCAGTACAATGAGCAGTTCTTC.

This clonotype was seen many times. The V gene is TRBV20-1, the J gene TRBJ2-1; D ambiguous. Germline assignment: CDR1 DFQATT and CDR2 SNEGSKA (reference sequence). The V gene lost 0 bases and the J gene lost 0 bases, with 12 bases spanning the gap. The CDR3 contains 16 residues. CDR3 DNA sequence: TGCAGTGCTAGAGAACTTGGCGGAAGCTCCTACAATGAGCAGTTCTTC. This translates into CSARELGGSSYNEQFF.

This clonotype has at least ten counts. J is TRBJ1-2 and V is TRBV30, with D maybe TRBD1 (5 bases). The CDR3 contains 11 residues. Germline CDR1 GTSNPN, CDR2 SVGIG (reference sequence). Trimming shortened V by 2 bases and J by 12 bases, and 13 bases separated the two germline ends. CDR3 in DNA: TGTGCCTGGAGTCCAGGGAACACTCACACCTTC. It translates to CAWSPGNTHTF.

This clonotype was seen many times. V gene TRBV20-1 combines with J gene TRBJ2-2; 8 bases match TRBD2. Germline values: CDR1 DFQATT, CDR2 SNEGSKA (reference sequence). V trimming: 6 bases; J trimming: 1 base; junction bases outside the gene matches: 7. The CDR3 has 15 residues. The CDR3 protein is CSARGGQKNTGELFF. CDR3 bases: TGCAGTGCCCGGGGGGGGCAGAAGAACACCGGGGAGCTGTTTTTT.

This clonotype was seen at least ten times. This chain connects TRBV28 to TRBJ2-6, with a possible D match to TRBD1 (5 bases). The CDR3 contains 15 residues. The ends were cut back, 3 bases at V and 0 bases at J, with 6 bases in the middle. Germline V lookup: CDR1 MDHEN, CDR2 SYDVKM. Here the CDR3 reads CASSFGHSGANVLTF. The DNA for the CDR3 is TGTGCCAGCAGTTTCGGACACTCTGGGGCCAACGTCCTGACTTTC.

The rearrangement joins TRBV5-1 to TRBJ2-7, with TRBD2 matching 9 bases. V shed 5 bases, J shed 6 bases, and the junction held 12 bases outside the gene matches. CDR3 length: 15 amino acids. Germline CDR1 reads SGHRS; CDR2 reads YFSETQ. The CDR3 is CASSGGRVSGGEQYF. CDR3 nucleotide sequence: TGCGCCAGCAGTGGCGGGAGGGTCTCTGGCGGCGAGCAGTACTTC.

The chain carries TRBV6-1 and TRBJ2-5; 7 bases match TRBD2. The CDR3 is 13 amino acids. Germline CDR1 and CDR2: MNHNS and SASEGT. V was clipped by 8 bases and J by 4 bases; unmatched bases: 7. The CDR3 coding sequence is TGTGCCAGCGCGGCGGGAGCTCGAGAGACCCAGTACTTC. This codes for CASAAGARETQYF.

The J gene is TRBJ1-2, the V gene TRBV5-1; possibly TRBD1 for D (5 bases). Trimming stripped 0 bases from V and 4 bases from J, with 13 bases between. CDR1 SGHRS and CDR2 YFSETQ come from the germline V gene. The CDR3 has 15 amino acids. Written as DNA, the CDR3 is TGCGCCAGCAGCTTGGGGGCAGGGAGTACCTATGGCTACACCTTC. Its translation: CASSLGAGSTYGYTF.

The table lists this clonotype with many counts. The V call is TRBV7-3, the J call TRBJ2-1, with D tentatively TRBD2 (5 bases). The CDR3 covers 14 residues. Trimming left V 1 base short and J 8 bases short, with 12 bases between. Germline V lookup: CDR1 SGHTA, CDR2 FQGTGA. CDR3: CASSLRASSHEQFF. DNA for the CDR3: TGTGCCAGCAGCTTAAGGGCTAGCTCCCATGAGCAGTTCTTC.

This clonotype was counted between two and nine times. CDR3 sequence (DNA): TGTGCCAGCAGCTTAGTCCTAGCGGGAGGGCCCGGGGAGCTGTTTTTT. Translating it yields CASSLVLAGGPGELFF. The rearrangement joins TRBV11-2 to TRBJ2-2; 12 nucleotides align to TRBD2. The CDR3 extends over 16 amino acids. Trimming removed 1 base from V and 6 bases from J; junction bases left unmatched: 3. Germline CDR1 is SGHAT and CDR2 is FQNNGV.

This clonotype was counted ten times or more. CDR3 nucleotides: TGTGCCAGCAGTCCGAACCTACAGGGATTTGGCAATCAGCCCCAGCATTTT. Translating gives CASSPNLQGFGNQPQHF. V and J are TRBV12-3 or TRBV12-4 and TRBJ1-5, with a weak D call TRBD1 (6 bases). V lost 5 bases and J 2 bases, leaving 19 bases between the germline ends. This CDR3 contains 17 residues.

A few counts support this clonotype. The genes are TRBV10-3 and TRBJ2-4; TRBD2 might be the D (6 bases). Between the trimmed V and J ends, which lost 5 bases and 8 bases, there was a span of 7 bases. The CDR3 runs 11 residues. The germline V gene encodes CDR1 ENHRY and CDR2 SYGVKD. CDR3 amino acids: CAISPGDIQYF. The CDR3 nucleotides are TGTGCCATCAGTCCGGGAGACATTCAGTACTTC.

V and J are TRBV14 and TRBJ2-7; D may be TRBD1 (6 bases). From germline, CDR1 is SGHDN and CDR2 FVKESK. V was pared by 2 bases and J by 2 bases, with 19 bases between. The CDR3 has 17 residues. The DNA of the CDR3 is TGTGCCAGCAGCCAATCCATCCCCTACAGGGACCCCTACGAGCAGTACTTC. It yields the protein CASSQSIPYRDPYEQYF.

V and J are TRBV24-1 and TRBJ1-1; D ambiguous. Germline lookup yields CDR1 KGHDR and CDR2 SFDVKD. Deletions cut 1 base from V and 9 bases from J, with 8 bases between. The CDR3 is made up of 12 amino acids. The CDR3 loop is CATSDFGRKAFF. In DNA, the CDR3 is TGTGCCACCAGTGATTTTGGGCGCAAAGCTTTCTTT.